The 30 T cell receptor beta chains reported below all come from one sample, sequenced in a study of blood T cell repertoires in COVID-19. Clones were sequenced by immunoSEQ multiplex PCR, and TCRdb holds only the in-frame ones, with some missing. The sample yields 250,000 to 350,000 clones, 90% seen once. Source material: peripheral blood. The receptors shown here come from a woman aged 30 to 39 with COVID-19, enrolled during active disease.

The gene calls are TRBV2 and TRBJ1-4, with 9 bases that match TRBD1. V lost 3 bases to trimming and J lost 6 bases; unmatched junction nucleotides: 5. Germline CDR1 reads SNHLY; CDR2 reads FYNNEI. This CDR3 is built from 15 residues. CDR3 region: CASSDKGQGYEKLFF. CDR3 coding DNA: TGTGCCAGCAGTGATAAGGGACAGGGATATGAAAAACTGTTTTTT.

This sequence joins TRBV13 and TRBJ2-2; 9 nucleotides match TRBD1. Trimming cost V 6 bases and J 2 bases; bases outside gene matches: 4. The CDR3 is 15 amino acids. Germline values: CDR1 PRHDT, CDR2 FYEKMQ (reference sequence). For the CDR3, the DNA is TGTGCCAGCAGTATAACAGGGGGCAACACCGGGGAGCTGTTTTTT. Amino acid sequence: CASSITGGNTGELFF.

This chain connects TRBV5-6 to TRBJ2-2, with 11 bases aligning to TRBD2. The CDR3 is 18 residues long. The V segment lost 1 base and the J segment 0 bases; nucleotides outside the gene matches: 5. Germline CDR1 SGHDT, CDR2 YYEEEE. CDR3 in DNA: TGTGCCAGCAGCTTGATGGTAGCGGGAGGGCCGAACACCGGGGAGCTGTTTTTT. Translation gives CASSLMVAGGPNTGELFF.

The chain links TRBV29-1 to TRBJ2-2; a weak D match, TRBD1 (5 bases). The CDR3 extends over 14 amino acids. Germline CDR1 and CDR2: SQVTM and ANQGSEA. V lost 6 bases to trimming and J lost 5 bases, with 16 bases between them. The CDR3 loop reads CSVREAGTTGELFF. Written as DNA, the CDR3 is TGCAGCGTCAGGGAAGCAGGAACTACCGGGGAGCTGTTTTTT.

This clone has only one observation. J is TRBJ2-7 and V is TRBV5-8; TRBD2 matches 12 bases. The CDR3 sequence is 17 residues long. Germline V gives CDR1 SGHTS, CDR2 YDEGEE. V dropped 4 bases and J dropped 6; count of bases not matched to a gene: 14. CDR3 amino acids: CASSTGTSGLGGGEQYF. DNA of the CDR3: TGTGCCAGCAGCACCGGGACTAGCGGGCTCGGAGGGGGCGAGCAGTACTTC.

Comment on this clone: Different DNA sequences within this sample yield the same CDR3. The V gene is TRBV7-9, the J gene TRBJ1-5, with 7 bases matching TRBD1. The CDR3 consists of 14 residues. V was pared by 8 bases and J by 2 bases, with 6 bases of the junction left unmatched. The germline CDR1 and CDR2 sequences are SEHNR and FQNEAQ (reference sequence). The CDR3: CASSRTGGNQPQHF. CDR3 sequence (DNA): TGTGCCAGCTCGAGGACAGGCGGCAATCAGCCCCAGCATTTT. The full variable domain, rest sourced from reference TRBV7-9 and TRBJ1-5, is DTGVSQNPRHKITKRGQNVTFRCDPISEHNRLYWYRQTLGQGPEFLTYFQNEAQLEKSRLLSDRFSAERPKGSFSTLEIQRTEQGDSAMYLCASSRTGGNQPQHFGDGTRLSIL.

Only one count was recorded for this clone. The V gene is TRBV28, the J gene TRBJ2-1, with D possibly matching TRBD2 (6 bases). Between the trimmed V and J ends, which lost 1 base and 5 bases, there was a span of 12 bases. The V gene's germline CDR1 is MDHEN and CDR2 SYDVKM. The CDR3 loop spans 15 amino acids. CDR3 residues: CASSLFGGTNNEQFF. The CDR3, as DNA: TGTGCCAGCAGTTTATTCGGGGGAACGAACAATGAGCAGTTCTTC.

V usage is TRBV2 and J usage is TRBJ2-7; possible D gene TRBD2, 7 bases. CDR1 and CDR2 (germline): SNHLY, FYNNEI. Trimming stripped 5 bases from V and 7 bases from J, with 15 bases between. The CDR3 extends over 13 amino acids. The CDR3 sequence is CASSSRGAGEQYF. In DNA form, the CDR3 reads TGTGCCAGCAGTTCCCGGGGGGCAGGGGAGCAGTACTTC.

CDR3 amino acids: CASSLVSNTGELFF. The CDR3 nucleotides read TGTGCCAGCAGCTTAGTCTCGAACACCGGGGAGCTGTTTTTT. The chain carries TRBV7-9 and TRBJ2-2, with D unresolved. The CDR3 spans 14 residues. V was trimmed by 1 base and J by 0 bases, leaving 3 bases between them. Germline CDR1 SEHNR, CDR2 FQNEAQ (reference sequence). The variable domain in full, with the rest retrieved from reference TRBV7-9 and TRBJ2-2, is DTGVSQNPRHKITKRGQNVTFRCDPISEHNRLYWYRQTLGQGPEFLTYFQNEAQLEKSRLLSDRFSAERPKGSFSTLEIQRTEQGDSAMYLCASSLVSNTGELFFGEGSRLTVL.

The V and J genes are TRBV7-2 and TRBJ1-4; perhaps TRBD1 as D (6 bases). Germline values: CDR1 SGHTA, CDR2 FQGNSA. The length of the CDR3 is 15 residues. V was trimmed by 6 bases and J by 0 bases, leaving 11 bases between them. CDR3 sequence: CASRAGAATNEKLFF. CDR3 in DNA: TGTGCCAGCAGGGCAGGGGCCGCAACTAATGAAAAACTGTTTTTT. Variable domain in full (rest from reference TRBV7-2 and TRBJ1-4): GAGVSQSPSNKVTEKGKDVELRCDPISGHTALYWYRQSLGQGLEFLIYFQGNSAPDKSGLPSDRFSAERTGGSVSTLTIQRTQQEDSAVYLCASRAGAATNEKLFFGSGTQLSVL.

This rearrangement joins TRBV7-9 to TRBJ2-1; 7 bases match TRBD1. Germline V CDR1 and CDR2: SEHNR, FQNEAQ (reference sequence). Trimming took 6 bases from V and 10 from J; bases not matched to a gene: 6. This CDR3 region has 12 residues. The DNA of the CDR3 is TGTGCCAGCAGTCCAGGGGGTGGCGAGCAGTTCTTC. Translating it yields CASSPGGGEQFF. Looking up the rest from reference TRBV7-9 and TRBJ2-1 gives the full variable domain: DTGVSQNPRHKITKRGQNVTFRCDPISEHNRLYWYRQTLGQGPEFLTYFQNEAQLEKSRLLSDRFSAERPKGSFSTLEIQRTEQGDSAMYLCASSPGGGEQFFGPGTRLTVL.

This chain uses TRBV28 with TRBJ1-5; perhaps TRBD1 as D (6 bases). V lost 6 bases, J lost 5 bases, and 14 bases lay in between. Germline V CDR1 and CDR2: MDHEN, SYDVKM. The CDR3 extends over 14 amino acids. The CDR3 sequence is CASSLGGGHQPQHF. The CDR3 DNA reads TGTGCCAGCAGCCTGGGGGGGGGCCATCAGCCCCAGCATTTT.

The chain combines TRBV18 with TRBJ2-6, with 8 bases aligning to TRBD1. The CDR3 sequence is 16 residues long. V lost 4 bases and J lost 0; bases outside the gene matches: 2. Germline-derived CDR1 and CDR2 are KGHSH and LQKENI. This CDR3 is CASSRDRNSGANVLTF. The CDR3 DNA reads as TGTGCCAGCTCACGGGACAGGAACTCTGGGGCCAACGTCCTGACTTTC.

This chain joins TRBV28 and TRBJ1-2; TRBD1 agrees at 8 bases. Trimming at V came to 5 bases and at J to 7 bases, leaving 6 bases not matched to a gene. This CDR3 has 13 residues. CDR1 MDHEN and CDR2 SYDVKM come from the germline V gene. Here the CDR3 reads CASSAHQGAGYTF. The CDR3 DNA is TGTGCCAGCAGTGCACACCAGGGGGCTGGCTACACCTTC.

This chain uses TRBV7-3 with TRBJ2-3; D is perhaps TRBD1 (5 bases). This CDR3 region has 17 residues. Germline loops: CDR1 SGHTA, CDR2 FQGTGA. Trimming shortened V by 1 base and J by 2 bases, and 16 bases separated the two germline ends. Here the CDR3 reads CASSLRAGRSSTDTQYF. CDR3 nucleotides: TGTGCCAGCAGCTTAAGGGCAGGGCGGTCATCCACAGATACGCAGTATTTT. The full variable domain, completed using reference TRBV7-3 and TRBJ2-3, is GAGVSQTPSNKVTEKGKYVELRCDPISGHTALYWYRQSLGQGPEFLIYFQGTGAADDSGLPNDRFFAVRPEGSVSTLKIQRTERGDSAVYLCASSLRAGRSSTDTQYFGPGTRLTVL.

Here the CDR3 reads CSASSGGSYNEQFF. CDR3 nucleotide sequence: TGCAGTGCTAGTTCCGGGGGCTCCTACAATGAGCAGTTCTTC. The chain employs TRBV20-1 and TRBJ2-1; D is perhaps TRBD2 (6 bases). V lost 3 bases and J lost 0, with 9 bases in between. Looked up from germline, CDR1 is DFQATT and CDR2 is SNEGSKA (reference sequence). This CDR3 comprises 14 residues.

This sequence joins TRBV6-5 and TRBJ2-7; tentatively, D is TRBD1 (7 bases). The CDR3 runs 14 residues. The germline gives CDR1 MNHEY, CDR2 SVGAGI. V shed 6 bases and J shed 1 base, with 13 bases lying between them. CDR3 bases: TGTGCCAGCAGCCAGGGGGGCGCTTCCTACGAGCAGTACTTC. It translates to CASSQGGASYEQYF.

J is TRBJ2-3 and V is TRBV15; no clear D. Per germline, CDR1 LNHNV and CDR2 YYDKDF (reference sequence). The CDR3 is 14 amino acids. The V gene lost 2 bases and the J gene lost 7 bases, with 13 bases spanning the gap. This CDR3 is CATSRSSVAHTQYF. DNA of the CDR3: TGTGCCACCAGCAGATCCTCGGTCGCGCATACGCAGTATTTT. The full variable domain, completed using reference TRBV15 and TRBJ2-3, is DAMVIQNPRYQVTQFGKPVTLSCSQTLNHNVMYWYQQKSSQAPKLLFHYYDKDFNNEADTPDNFQSRRPNTSFCFLDIRSPGLGDTAMYLCATSRSSVAHTQYFGPGTRLTVL.

As regards this clone: A read error may account for a junction end that differs from germline. The V gene is TRBV7-7, the J gene TRBJ2-3, with D hard to call. Germline CDR1 and CDR2: SSHAT and FNYEAQ (reference sequence). This CDR3 is 13 amino acids long. DNA of the CDR3: TGTGCTAGCAGCTTAGAGCCACGAGATACGCAGTATTTT. This translates into CASSLEPRDTQYF.

The CDR3: CAIKVRGTTKDTEAFF. The CDR3 DNA sequence: TGTGCCATTAAAGTGAGGGGGACAACGAAGGACACTGAAGCTTTCTTT. The chain joins TRBV27 to TRBJ1-1, with a possible D match to TRBD1 (6 bases). The CDR3 extends over 16 amino acids. In germline, CDR1 is MNHEY, CDR2 SMNVEV (reference sequence). Trimming cost V 10 bases and J 3 bases, with 24 bases left between them.

The genes are TRBV29-1 and TRBJ2-7; D not certain. The germline V and J ends were trimmed by 0 bases and 0 bases, with 12 bases remaining between them. CDR3 size: 15 residues. CDR1 and CDR2 from the germline V gene are SQVTM and ANQGSEA. CDR3 sequence: CSVEEERDDSYEQYF. The CDR3 bases are TGCAGCGTTGAAGAGGAGCGCGACGACTCCTACGAGCAGTACTTC.

The count of this clone is one. The CDR3 here is CASSILGQGSYEQYF. CDR3 nucleotides: TGTGCCAGTAGTATATTGGGACAGGGGAGCTACGAGCAGTACTTC. The chain uses TRBV19 and TRBJ2-7; TRBD1 matches 10 bases. Germline lookup yields CDR1 LNHDA and CDR2 SQIVND (reference sequence). Trimming removed 2 bases from V and 3 bases from J; junction bases left unmatched: 4. This CDR3 is built from 15 residues.

The chain joins TRBV7-8 to TRBJ1-2, with a tentative D call TRBD1 (5 bases). Deletions cut 1 base from V and 4 bases from J, with 16 bases between. The CDR3 is 16 amino acids. Looked up from germline, CDR1 is SGHVS and CDR2 is FQNEAQ. CDR3 DNA sequence: TGTGCCAGCAGCTTAGGCGGGGACGGCGAAAGCTATGGCTACACCTTC. Translated, it gives CASSLGGDGESYGYTF.

This clone was seen ten or more times. V gene TRBV10-2 combines with J gene TRBJ1-3, with TRBD1 matching 7 bases. V shed 7 bases, J shed 0 bases, and the junction held 9 bases outside the gene matches. The length of the CDR3 is 16 residues. Germline V CDR1 and CDR2: WSHSY, SAAADI. Written as DNA, the CDR3 is TGCGCCAGCACCAAGGACAGGCCAAGCTCTGGAAACACCATATATTTT. Protein sequence: CASTKDRPSSGNTIYF.

This chain links TRBV3-1 (or the pseudogene TRBV3-2) with TRBJ1-1, with no clear D. This CDR3 is 17 amino acids long. Trimming cost V 0 bases and J 2 bases, with 16 bases left between them. From germline, CDR1 is LGHDT and CDR2 YNNKEL (reference sequence). CDR3 nucleotide sequence: TGTGCCAGCAGCCAAGATACGTCAGGTCCGACAAACACTGAAGCTTTCTTT. Protein: CASSQDTSGPTNTEAFF.

This clone was detected only a few times. V and J are TRBV29-1 and TRBJ2-7, with 12 nucleotides matching TRBD2. The germline V gene encodes CDR1 SQVTM and CDR2 ANQGSEA. V was pared by 3 bases and J by 4 bases, with 10 bases of the junction left unmatched. The CDR3 is made up of 16 amino acids. DNA for the CDR3: TGCAGCGTTGAGGCCCTCCGACTAGCGGGAGTTTACGAGCAGTACTTC. Amino acid sequence: CSVEALRLAGVYEQYF.

The V call is TRBV5-4, the J call TRBJ1-4, with TRBD1 identical over 10 bases. Germline assignment: CDR1 SGHNT and CDR2 YYREEE (reference sequence). The CDR3 covers 14 residues. V dropped 3 bases and J dropped 5; count of bases not matched to a gene: 1. The CDR3 loop reads CASSSGQGNEKLFF. The CDR3 DNA reads as TGTGCCAGCAGCTCGGGACAGGGGAATGAAAAACTGTTTTTT.

V gene TRBV5-1 combines with J gene TRBJ1-2; D may be TRBD1 (5 bases). Between the trimmed V and J ends, which lost 0 bases and 8 bases, there was a span of 11 bases. The CDR3 runs 13 residues. Per the germline V gene, CDR1 is SGHRS and CDR2 is YFSETQ. CDR3 region: CASSLEGRGGYTF. As DNA, the CDR3 is TGCGCCAGCAGCTTGGAAGGGCGGGGCGGCTACACCTTC.

For this clone: This sequence may be a read error, since a much larger clone differs from it by one base. The same CDR3 can be traced to other DNA sequences in this sample. This chain uses TRBV6-4 with TRBJ1-6; 9 bases line up with TRBD1. V lost 0 bases, J lost 7 bases, and 1 base stayed unmatched. This CDR3 region has 15 residues. From germline, CDR1 is MRHNA and CDR2 SNTAGT. DNA for the CDR3: TGTGCCAGCAGTGACTCGACAGGGGGAAATTCACCCCTCCACTTT. Translated: CASSDSTGGNSPLHF.

This chain links TRBV10-1 with TRBJ2-5; no definite D call. This CDR3 comprises 13 residues. V was clipped by 5 bases and J by 2 bases, with 9 bases between them. From germline, CDR1 is WNHNN and CDR2 SYGVQD (reference sequence). CDR3 sequence (DNA): TGCGCCAGCAGTATTGAACTGCAAGAGACCCAGTACTTC. Its translation: CASSIELQETQYF.